This T cell receptor beta chain originates from a study of blood T cell repertoires in COVID-19. Method: immunoSEQ multiplex PCR; TCRdb's copy keeps in-frame clones and lacks some. The sample contains about 300,000 clones, 85% to 90% of which appear only once. The CDR3 has 15 amino acids. Trimming took off 2 bases at V and 4 bases at J, with 14 bases between the two ends. CDR1 is LNHDA, CDR2 SQIVND, per germline (reference sequence). This sequence was found in a woman younger than 45 with COVID-19, enrolled during active disease. Material: peripheral blood. This chain links TRBV19 with TRBJ1-1; a weak D match, TRBD1 (5 bases). The CDR3 nucleotides are TGTGCCAGTAGTATAAGTCAGGGCAGCCCCACTGAAGCTTTCTTT. This translates into CASSISQGSPTEAFF. The full variable domain, rest sourced from reference TRBV19 and TRBJ1-1, is DGGITQSPKYLFRKEGQNVTLSCEQNLNHDAMYWYRQDPGQGLRLIYYSQIVNDFQKGDIAEGYSVSREKKESFPLTVTSAQKNPTAFYLCASSISQGSPTEAFFGQGTRLTVV.